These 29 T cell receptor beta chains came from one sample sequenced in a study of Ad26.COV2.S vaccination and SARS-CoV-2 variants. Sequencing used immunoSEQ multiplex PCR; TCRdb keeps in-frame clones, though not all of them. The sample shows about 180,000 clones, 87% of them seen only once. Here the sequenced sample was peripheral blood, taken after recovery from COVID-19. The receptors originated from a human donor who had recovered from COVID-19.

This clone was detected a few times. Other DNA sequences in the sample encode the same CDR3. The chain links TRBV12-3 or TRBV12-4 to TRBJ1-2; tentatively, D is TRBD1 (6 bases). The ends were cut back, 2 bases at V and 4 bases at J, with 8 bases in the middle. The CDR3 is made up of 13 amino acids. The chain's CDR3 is CASSLRGSYGYTF. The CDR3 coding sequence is TGTGCCAGCAGTTTAAGGGGGAGCTATGGCTACACCTTC.

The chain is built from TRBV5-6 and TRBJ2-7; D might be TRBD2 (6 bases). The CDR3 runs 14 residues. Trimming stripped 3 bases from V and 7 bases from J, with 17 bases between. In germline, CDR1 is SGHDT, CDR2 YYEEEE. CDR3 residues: CASSSRGSLWEQYF. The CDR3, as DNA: TGTGCCAGCAGCTCTCGGGGGAGTCTTTGGGAGCAGTACTTC.

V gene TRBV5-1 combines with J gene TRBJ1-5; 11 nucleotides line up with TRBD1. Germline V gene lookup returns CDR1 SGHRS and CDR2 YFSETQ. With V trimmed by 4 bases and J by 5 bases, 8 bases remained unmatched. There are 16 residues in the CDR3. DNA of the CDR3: TGCGCCAGCAGCCTTGATGGGACAGGGGGGTATCAGCCCCAGCATTTT. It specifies CASSLDGTGGYQPQHF.

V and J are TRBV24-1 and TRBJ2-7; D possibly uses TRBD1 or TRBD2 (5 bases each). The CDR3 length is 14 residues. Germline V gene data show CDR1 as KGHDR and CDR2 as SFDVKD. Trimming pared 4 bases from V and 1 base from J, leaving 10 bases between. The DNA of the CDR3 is TGTGCCACCAGTGACTCGGGACGGTCCTACGAGCAGTACTTC. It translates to CATSDSGRSYEQYF.

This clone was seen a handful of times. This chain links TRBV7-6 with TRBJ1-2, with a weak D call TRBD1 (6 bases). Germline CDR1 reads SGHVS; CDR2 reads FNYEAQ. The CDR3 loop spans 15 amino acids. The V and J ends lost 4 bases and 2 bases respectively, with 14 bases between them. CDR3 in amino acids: CASSSEPGANYGYTF. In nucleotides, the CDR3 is TGTGCCAGCAGCTCAGAACCAGGGGCGAACTATGGCTACACCTTC.

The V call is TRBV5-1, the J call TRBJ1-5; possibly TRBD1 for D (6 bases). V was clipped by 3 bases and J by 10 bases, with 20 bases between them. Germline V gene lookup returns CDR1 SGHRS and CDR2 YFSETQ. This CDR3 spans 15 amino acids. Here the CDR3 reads CASSSGTYRGEPQHF. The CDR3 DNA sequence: TGCGCCAGCAGCTCGGGGACCTATAGGGGGGAACCCCAGCATTTT.

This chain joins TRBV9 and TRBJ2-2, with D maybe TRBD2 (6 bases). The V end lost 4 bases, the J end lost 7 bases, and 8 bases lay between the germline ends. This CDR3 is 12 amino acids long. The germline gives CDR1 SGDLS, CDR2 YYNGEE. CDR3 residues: CASSTAGGELFF. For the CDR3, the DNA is TGTGCCAGCAGCACAGCGGGCGGGGAGCTGTTTTTT.

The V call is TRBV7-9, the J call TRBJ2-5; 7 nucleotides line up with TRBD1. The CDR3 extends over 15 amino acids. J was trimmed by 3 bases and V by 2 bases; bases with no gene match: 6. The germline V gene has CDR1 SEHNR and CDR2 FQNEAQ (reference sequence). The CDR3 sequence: CASSLRIGTEETQYF. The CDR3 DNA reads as TGTGCCAGCAGCTTAAGAATTGGGACAGAAGAGACCCAGTACTTC.

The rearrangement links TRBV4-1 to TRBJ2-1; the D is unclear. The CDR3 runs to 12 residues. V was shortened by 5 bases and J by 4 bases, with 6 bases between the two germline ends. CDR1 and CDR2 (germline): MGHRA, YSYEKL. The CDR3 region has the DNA TGCGCCAGCAGCACATTTTACAATGAGCAGTTCTTC. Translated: CASSTFYNEQFF.

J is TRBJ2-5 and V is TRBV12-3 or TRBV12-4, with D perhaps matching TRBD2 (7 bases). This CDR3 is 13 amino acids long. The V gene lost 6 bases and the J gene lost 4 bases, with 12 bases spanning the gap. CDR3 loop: CASSKRGGETQYF. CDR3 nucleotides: TGTGCCAGCAGCAAGAGGGGGGGAGAGACCCAGTACTTC.

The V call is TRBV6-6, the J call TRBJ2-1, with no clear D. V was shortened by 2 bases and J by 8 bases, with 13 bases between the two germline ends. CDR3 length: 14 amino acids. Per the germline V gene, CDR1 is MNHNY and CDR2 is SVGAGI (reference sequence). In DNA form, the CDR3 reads TGTGCCAGCAGTTACGGGCTAGAAAGGCATGAGCAGTTCTTC. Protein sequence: CASSYGLERHEQFF.

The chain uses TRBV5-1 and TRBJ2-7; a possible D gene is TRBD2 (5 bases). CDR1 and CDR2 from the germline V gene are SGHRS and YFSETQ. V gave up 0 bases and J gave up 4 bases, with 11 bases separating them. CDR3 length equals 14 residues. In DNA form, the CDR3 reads TGCGCCAGCAGCTTGGGAAATGAGGGATACGAGCAGTACTTC. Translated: CASSLGNEGYEQYF.

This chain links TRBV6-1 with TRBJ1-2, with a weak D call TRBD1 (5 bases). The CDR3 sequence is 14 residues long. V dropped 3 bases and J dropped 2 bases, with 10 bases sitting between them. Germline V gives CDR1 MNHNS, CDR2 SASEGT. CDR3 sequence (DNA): TGTGCCAGCAGTGAGGACCCAGGGAACTATGGCTACACCTTC. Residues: CASSEDPGNYGYTF.

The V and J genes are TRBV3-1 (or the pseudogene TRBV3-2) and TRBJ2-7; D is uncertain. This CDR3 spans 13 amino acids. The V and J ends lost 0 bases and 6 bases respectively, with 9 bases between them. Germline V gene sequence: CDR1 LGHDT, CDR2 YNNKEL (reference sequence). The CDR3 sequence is CASSQDISSEQYF. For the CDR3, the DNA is TGTGCCAGCAGCCAAGACATAAGTAGCGAGCAGTACTTC.

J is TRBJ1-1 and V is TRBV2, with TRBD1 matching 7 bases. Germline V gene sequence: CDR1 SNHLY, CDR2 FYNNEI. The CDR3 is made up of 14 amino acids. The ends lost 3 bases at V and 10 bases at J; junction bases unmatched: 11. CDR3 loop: CASSDGTGAVRAFF. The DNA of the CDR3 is TGTGCCAGCAGTGATGGTACAGGGGCTGTAAGAGCTTTCTTT.

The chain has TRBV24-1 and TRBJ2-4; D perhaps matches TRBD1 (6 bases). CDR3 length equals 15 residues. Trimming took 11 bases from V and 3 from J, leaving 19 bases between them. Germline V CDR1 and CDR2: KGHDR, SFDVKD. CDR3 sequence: CANGQRRHLKNIQYF. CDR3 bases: TGTGCCAACGGACAGCGCCGGCATCTCAAAAACATTCAGTACTTC.

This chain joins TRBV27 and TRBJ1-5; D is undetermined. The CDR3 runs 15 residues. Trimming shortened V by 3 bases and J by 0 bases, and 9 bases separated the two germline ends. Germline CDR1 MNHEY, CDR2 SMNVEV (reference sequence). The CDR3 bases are TGTGCCAGCAGTTTTTCGCCATATAGCAATCAGCCCCAGCATTTT. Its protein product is CASSFSPYSNQPQHF.

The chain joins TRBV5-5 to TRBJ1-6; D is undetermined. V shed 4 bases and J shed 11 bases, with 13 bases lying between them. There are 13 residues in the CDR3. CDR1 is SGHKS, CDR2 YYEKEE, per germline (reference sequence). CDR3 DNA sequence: TGTGCCAGCAGCGTCGTGGGTCGCGCACCCCTCCACTTT. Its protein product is CASSVVGRAPLHF.

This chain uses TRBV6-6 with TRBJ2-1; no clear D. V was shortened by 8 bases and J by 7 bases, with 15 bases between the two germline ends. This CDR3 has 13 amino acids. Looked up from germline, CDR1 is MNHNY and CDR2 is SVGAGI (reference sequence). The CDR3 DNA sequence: TGTGCCAGCCAGTCTTTAGTAGGGAATGAGCAGTTCTTC. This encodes CASQSLVGNEQFF.

As DNA, the CDR3 is TGTGCCAGCAGCGGACAGGCTGAGCAGTTCTTC. Residues: CASSGQAEQFF. The chain has TRBV9 and TRBJ2-1; tentative D call: TRBD1 (6 bases). This CDR3 has 11 residues. Germline CDR1 and CDR2: SGDLS and YYNGEE. V gave up 3 bases and J gave up 9 bases, with 7 bases separating them.

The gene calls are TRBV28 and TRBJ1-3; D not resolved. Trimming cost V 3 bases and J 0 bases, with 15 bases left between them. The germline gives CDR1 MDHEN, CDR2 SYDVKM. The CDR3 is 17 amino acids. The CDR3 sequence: CASSLATSDLSGNTIYF. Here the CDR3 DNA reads TGTGCCAGCAGTTTGGCCACAAGTGATCTCTCTGGAAACACCATATATTTT.

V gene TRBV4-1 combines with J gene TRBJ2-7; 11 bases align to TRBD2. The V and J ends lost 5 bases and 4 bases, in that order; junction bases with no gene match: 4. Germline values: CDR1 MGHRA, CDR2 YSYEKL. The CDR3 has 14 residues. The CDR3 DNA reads TGCGCCAGCAGCTCACTAGCGGGGGAATACGAGCAGTACTTC. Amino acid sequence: CASSSLAGEYEQYF.

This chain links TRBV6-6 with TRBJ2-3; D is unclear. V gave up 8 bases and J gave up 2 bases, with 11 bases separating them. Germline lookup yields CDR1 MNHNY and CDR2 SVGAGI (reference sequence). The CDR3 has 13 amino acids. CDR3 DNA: TGTGCCAGCTGCCTTTGGGACACAGATACGCAGTATTTT. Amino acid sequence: CASCLWDTDTQYF.

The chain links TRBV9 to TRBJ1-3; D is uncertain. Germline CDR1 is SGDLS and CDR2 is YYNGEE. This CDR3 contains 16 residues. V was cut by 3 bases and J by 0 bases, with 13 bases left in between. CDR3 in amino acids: CASSASDGSSGNTIYF. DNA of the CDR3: TGTGCCAGCAGCGCCTCCGACGGAAGCTCTGGAAACACCATATATTTT.

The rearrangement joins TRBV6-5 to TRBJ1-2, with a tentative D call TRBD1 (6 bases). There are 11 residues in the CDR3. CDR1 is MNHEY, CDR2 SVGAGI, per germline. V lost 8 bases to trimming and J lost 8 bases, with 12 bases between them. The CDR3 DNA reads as TGTGCCAGCCACACAGGGCACGGCTACACCTTC. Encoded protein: CASHTGHGYTF.

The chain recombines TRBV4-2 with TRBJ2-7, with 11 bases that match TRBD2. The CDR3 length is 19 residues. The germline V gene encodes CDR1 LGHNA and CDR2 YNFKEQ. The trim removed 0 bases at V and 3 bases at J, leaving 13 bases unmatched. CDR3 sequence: CASSQDPTSGGTWSYEQYF. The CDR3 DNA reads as TGTGCCAGCAGCCAAGATCCTACTAGCGGGGGAACCTGGAGCTACGAGCAGTACTTC.

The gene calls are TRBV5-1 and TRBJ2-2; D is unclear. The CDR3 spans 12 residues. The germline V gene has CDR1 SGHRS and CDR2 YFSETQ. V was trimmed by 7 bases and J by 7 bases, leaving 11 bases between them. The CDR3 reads CASGSQGGELFF. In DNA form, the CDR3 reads TGCGCCAGCGGAAGTCAAGGCGGGGAGCTGTTTTTT.

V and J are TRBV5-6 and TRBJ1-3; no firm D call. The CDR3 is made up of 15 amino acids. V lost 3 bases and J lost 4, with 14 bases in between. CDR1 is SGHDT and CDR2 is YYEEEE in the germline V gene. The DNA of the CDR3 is TGTGCCAGCAGCTCTCGCCCAACGGGGGGAAACACCATATATTTT. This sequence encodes CASSSRPTGGNTIYF.

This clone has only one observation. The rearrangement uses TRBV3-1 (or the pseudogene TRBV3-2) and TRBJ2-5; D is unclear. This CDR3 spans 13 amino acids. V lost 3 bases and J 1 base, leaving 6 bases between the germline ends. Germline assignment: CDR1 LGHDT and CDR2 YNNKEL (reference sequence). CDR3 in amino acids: CASSHKRQETQYF. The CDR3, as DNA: TGTGCCAGCAGCCACAAGCGCCAAGAGACCCAGTACTTC.